This TCR beta chain was found in a study of blood T cell repertoires in COVID-19. Study-level information: Some COVID-19 samples were acute and others convalescent; all came from the United States, Italy and Spain. PBMCs, B-cell-depleted T cells, or T cells were the source of the cDNA or gDNA that made up the material.

In terms of age and location, participants ranged from about 18 to 100 years and lived in about 25 US areas. As originally analysed: The authors estimated nucleated cell counts from reference gene primer amplification. The table came from immunoSEQ multiplex PCR; TCRdb's copy has only in-frame clones and leaves some out. The D gene and trimming were derived from the DNA, and the V and J assignments and clone size from that table. Here the sample spans approximately 230,000 clones, about 85% being singletons. This CDR3 is 13 amino acids long. With 3 bases clipped from V and 8 bases from J, the junction kept 5 bases outside the gene matches. Germline V gene data show CDR1 as KGHSH and CDR2 as LQKENI.

The V and J genes are TRBV18 and TRBJ1-2, with 8 bases aligning to TRBD1. Sample: PBMCs or T cells enriched from blood (not recorded which). The sequence derives from a woman in her twenties or thirties with acute COVID-19. CDR3 region: CASSPQGAKGYTF. DNA for the CDR3: TGTGCCAGCTCACCCCAGGGGGCGAAAGGCTACACCTTC.